These 18 T cell receptor beta chains came from one sample sequenced in a study of cytotoxic CD8 clonotypes in ibrutinib-treated CLL. The data were produced by immunoSEQ multiplex PCR, yet TCRdb's version contains in-frame clones alone and is incomplete. The table shows nearly 50,000 clones, with about three fifths occurring only once. The sample consisted of PBMCs, taken after 24 months of ibrutinib treatment. These receptors all stem from a human donor with chronic lymphocytic leukemia.

This sequence joins TRBV29-1 and TRBJ2-3; 7 bases match TRBD2. Germline V gene data show CDR1 as SQVTM and CDR2 as ANQGSEA. With V trimmed by 6 bases and J by 6 bases, 12 bases remained unmatched. The CDR3 is 14 amino acids. The chain's CDR3 is CSVSRGVGEDTQYF. The CDR3 DNA reads as TGCAGCGTATCACGGGGGGTCGGGGAGGATACGCAGTATTTT.

The gene calls are TRBV7-9 and TRBJ2-1, with D perhaps given as TRBD1 or TRBD2 (6 bases each). The length of the CDR3 is 15 residues. Germline V gene sequence: CDR1 SEHNR, CDR2 FQNEAQ (reference sequence). V was shortened by 9 bases and J by 0 bases, with 15 bases between the two germline ends. CDR3 coding DNA: TGTGCCAGTTCAGTCGGGGGCGCCTCCTACAATGAGCAGTTCTTC. Translated, it gives CASSVGGASYNEQFF.

This chain connects TRBV5-4 to TRBJ2-7, with TRBD2 as a possible D gene (7 bases). Trimming stripped 0 bases from V and 3 bases from J, with 16 bases between. The CDR3 consists of 16 residues. Germline loops: CDR1 SGHNT, CDR2 YYREEE (reference sequence). CDR3 bases: TGTGCCAGCAGCTTGGAGTCTGCGGGGGCTGTCTACGAGCAGTACTTC. It is translated as CASSLESAGAVYEQYF.

The rearrangement uses TRBV19 and TRBJ2-7; D is unresolved. CDR3 length: 15 amino acids. V lost 1 base and J lost 4, with 14 bases in between. Germline loops: CDR1 LNHDA, CDR2 SQIVND (reference sequence). CDR3 DNA sequence: TGTGCCAGTAGTATAGCCCAGTGGGGTCATTACGAGCAGTACTTC. Protein product: CASSIAQWGHYEQYF.

In its sample, this clone ranks as medium-sized. V gene TRBV7-9 combines with J gene TRBJ2-1, with 7 nucleotides matching TRBD1. Germline CDR1 is SEHNR and CDR2 is FQNEAQ (reference sequence). The CDR3 spans 13 residues. V shed 2 bases and J 12 bases; nucleotides not matched to a gene: 7. CDR3 region: CASSLQGGDGQFF. CDR3 sequence (DNA): TGTGCCAGCAGCTTACAAGGGGGCGACGGGCAGTTCTTC.

The gene calls are TRBV20-1 and TRBJ2-1; 8 bases are shared with TRBD1. In germline, CDR1 is DFQATT, CDR2 SNEGSKA (reference sequence). The CDR3 extends over 11 amino acids. Trimming at V came to 3 bases and at J to 8 bases, leaving 0 bases not matched to a gene. The DNA of the CDR3 is TGCAGTGCTAGGGACAGGGATGAGCAGTTCTTC. As protein: CSARDRDEQFF.

DNA for the CDR3: TGCGCCAGCAGCCAAGCGGCAGGGGGCCAGCCCCAGCATTTT. Translation: CASSQAAGGQPQHF. The V call is TRBV4-1, the J call TRBJ1-5; 8 positions match TRBD1. CDR3 length: 14 residues. CDR1 and CDR2 from the germline V gene are MGHRA and YSYEKL. The ends lost 1 base at V and 7 bases at J; junction bases unmatched: 3.

The rearrangement joins TRBV4-2 to TRBJ2-5, with 12 positions matching TRBD2. V lost 0 bases, J lost 1 base, and 6 bases stayed unmatched. Germline values: CDR1 LGHNA, CDR2 YNFKEQ. CDR3 length equals 18 residues. The CDR3, as DNA: TGTGCCAGCAGCCAAGATACTCGACTAGCGGGGGCCCAAGAGACCCAGTACTTC. Translation gives CASSQDTRLAGAQETQYF.

The rearrangement joins TRBV6-5 to TRBJ2-7; 7 nucleotides match TRBD1. The CDR3 extends over 15 amino acids. With 0 bases clipped from V and 6 bases from J, the junction kept 8 bases outside the gene matches. CDR1 and CDR2 from the germline V gene are MNHEY and SVGAGI. The CDR3 here is CASSYSWQGVGEQYF. Here the CDR3 DNA reads TGTGCCAGCAGTTACTCCTGGCAGGGGGTGGGCGAGCAGTACTTC.

The rearrangement uses TRBV15 and TRBJ2-3, with a possible D match to TRBD2 (6 bases). The V and J ends lost 2 bases and 2 bases respectively, with 14 bases between them. This CDR3 spans 16 amino acids. CDR1 LNHNV and CDR2 YYDKDF come from the germline V gene (reference sequence). The CDR3 region is CATSRKSRGTTDTQYF. The CDR3 nucleotides read TGTGCCACCAGCAGAAAGTCGCGGGGCACCACAGATACGCAGTATTTT.

This chain links TRBV9 with TRBJ2-1; D not certain. In germline, CDR1 is SGDLS, CDR2 YYNGEE. The CDR3 sequence is 14 residues long. V lost 0 bases and J lost 9, with 13 bases in between. The DNA for the CDR3 is TGTGCCAGCAGCGTAGCTACTGGACGTTTTGAGCAGTTCTTC. Protein: CASSVATGRFEQFF.

At least ten counts were recorded for this clone. The genes are TRBV5-8 and TRBJ1-2; weak D call: TRBD1 (5 bases). The CDR3 extends over 13 amino acids. Trimming shortened V by 4 bases and J by 4 bases, and 11 bases separated the two germline ends. Germline CDR1 reads SGHTS; CDR2 reads YDEGEE. The CDR3 nucleotides read TGTGCCAGCAGCCCGACAGCACGCTATGGCTACACCTTC. It translates to CASSPTARYGYTF.

The rearrangement uses TRBV9 and TRBJ2-3; perhaps TRBD1 as D (6 bases). With 3 bases removed from V and 2 bases from J, the gap between germline ends came to 16 bases. Per germline, CDR1 SGDLS and CDR2 YYNGEE. This CDR3 has 16 amino acids. For the CDR3, the DNA is TGTGCCAGCAGCGCCGGTGGGGGCGGCCTCACAGATACGCAGTATTTT. It translates to CASSAGGGGLTDTQYF.

The chain carries TRBV5-1 and TRBJ2-7, with unresolved D. V lost 4 bases and J lost 9, with 23 bases in between. Germline lookup yields CDR1 SGHRS and CDR2 YFSETQ. This CDR3 has 15 amino acids. The chain's CDR3 is CASSPKDGYYEWQYF. CDR3 bases: TGCGCCAGCAGCCCCAAGGACGGGTACTACGAGTGGCAGTACTTC.

The chain is built from TRBV6-5 and TRBJ1-1; no reliable D call. Germline CDR1 and CDR2: MNHEY and SVGAGI. Trimming left V 2 bases short and J 8 bases short, with 12 bases between. The CDR3 has 13 residues. The CDR3 DNA reads TGTGCCAGCAGTTACCTTGACCCCAGAGAAGCTTTCTTT. As protein: CASSYLDPREAFF.

This clone has more than one count but fewer than ten. The chain uses TRBV5-4 and TRBJ2-2, with D perhaps TRBD2 (5 bases). This CDR3 has 14 residues. Looked up from germline, CDR1 is SGHNT and CDR2 is YYREEE (reference sequence). Trimming stripped 6 bases from V and 7 bases from J, with 16 bases between. This chain's CDR3 is CASTPKDRGGELFF. In DNA form, the CDR3 reads TGTGCCAGCACCCCAAAAGATCGGGGCGGGGAGCTGTTTTTT.

The chain couples TRBV7-9 to TRBJ2-1, with 9 bases fitting TRBD1. The CDR3 extends over 16 amino acids. Trimming took 5 bases from V and 8 from J; bases not matched to a gene: 13. CDR1 is SEHNR, CDR2 FQNEAQ, per germline (reference sequence). CDR3 in amino acids: CASSPGWGQGAYEQFF. In DNA, the CDR3 is TGTGCCAGCAGCCCGGGGTGGGGACAGGGCGCCTATGAGCAGTTCTTC.

This clone was observed a few times. V usage is TRBV5-6 and J usage is TRBJ2-5; 8 nucleotides line up with TRBD2. The CDR3 consists of 15 residues. CDR1 and CDR2 from the germline V gene are SGHDT and YYEEEE. V lost 0 bases and J lost 2; bases outside the gene matches: 3. The CDR3 bases are TGTGCCAGCAGCTTGGTTTTAGCGGGACAAGAGACCCAGTACTTC. It translates to CASSLVLAGQETQYF. Using reference TRBV5-6 and TRBJ2-5 for the parts outside the CDR3, the full variable domain is DAGVTQSPTHLIKTRGQQVTLRCSPKSGHDTVSWYQQALGQGPQFIFQYYEEEERQRGNFPDRFSGHQFPNYSSELNVNALLLGDSALYLCASSLVLAGQETQYFGPGTRLLVL.